This T cell receptor beta chain is from a study of immune evolution from preneoplasia to lung adenocarcinoma (dated by TCRdb to about 2021). About the full investigation: HLA loss of heterozygosity was found in approximately 7% of AIS, over 13% of MIA and 30% to 40% of ADC lesions, and in no AAH lesions. A total of under 60 patients with pulmonary nodules who underwent surgical resection were included in the overall cohort. The sample size depended on which specimens were available, not on a prior power calculation. Immune contexture across lung adenocarcinoma precursors and invasive adenocarcinoma was profiled using immune gene expression, TCR sequencing and multiplex immunofluorescence. Class I HLA alleles were inferred from exome data with POLYSOLVER, and allele-specific HLA loss was detected with LOHHLA. Resected precursor lesions (AAH, AIS, MIA) and invasive adenocarcinomas were compared against paired morphologically normal lung tissue. A total of 40 to 60 patients contributed TCR sequencing data. The immune data were integrated with whole exome sequencing and methylation data from the same cohort of nodules. According to the study, some 97 samples were used for TCR sequencing. Points the paper makes about the study in general: Normal lung had the highest top T cell clone frequencies, and these frequencies appeared to fall progressively from AAH through AIS, MIA and invasive adenocarcinoma. Normal lung showed the highest clonality, whereas later-stage lesions appeared to have higher T cell density and diversity but lower clonality. Because all patients came from Japan and China, whether the findings apply to Western populations was uncertain. The highest T cell clonality was observed in KRAS-mutant nodules compared with EGFR-mutant or double wild-type lesions. The findings rested on association rather than direct causation, and larger cohorts with long-term follow-up and longitudinal biopsies were considered necessary.

Resection was performed on patients in Japan or China between 2014 and 2017. Two lung cancer pathologists independently confirmed the histologic diagnosis of each case on H&E slides. To enrich premalignant or tumor cells for nucleic acid extraction, macro-dissection was performed after pathologic assessment. The AllPrep DNA/RNA FFPE Kit was used to isolate DNA from FFPE tissue. TCR beta CDR3 regions were sequenced from DNA using the immunoSEQ hsTCRbeta Kit. In the authors' own workflow: The ImmunoSEQ Analyzer was used to analyse the TCR sequencing data. T cell clonality was defined as 1 minus Pielou's evenness, as computed on productive rearrangements. The inverse Simpson index, applied to productive templates, was used to measure T cell diversity. T cell density was defined as TCR beta template counts normalized to usable DNA, with usable DNA estimated by amplification and sequencing of housekeeping genes. Two-sided Kruskal-Wallis tests were used to compare TCR metrics between histologic stages. Held by TCRdb, this immuneACCESS table contains in-frame sequences only and omits some clones. Under half of the omission traces to an unresolved V gene where checked; the cause of the rest is unknown. V, J and clone size derive from that table, while D and trimming were established from the DNA sequence. The sample has 4,500 or so clones on record, roughly three quarters of them singletons. 11% to 15% of the sample lies in the top ten.

Concerning this clone: The antigen it binds to is not known. The sample holds no much larger clone one base away, and base qualities are not on file.

The CDR3 numbers 13 residues from cysteine through phenylalanine. Just CDR3 DNA is preserved here, 39 bases in frame from base 1. Sequences SQVTM (CDR1) and ANQGSEA (CDR2) are obtained from the germline V gene. Germline trimming: 8 bases from V, 8 bases from J; junction bases outside gene matches: 7. Sequenced: FFPE invasive lung adenocarcinoma tissue. Explained via the paper, the cell subset or site label denotes: frankly invasive lung adenocarcinoma (ADC). The chain is assembled from TRBV29-1 and TRBJ2-1; 12 junctional bases match TRBD2. This clonotype was obtained from a person aged 70 to 80 with invasive lung adenocarcinoma. Some clones in this sample may be carry-over from other donors' samples. The CDR3 reads CSKLAGGSDEQFF. The nucleotide sequence reads TGCAGCAAACTAGCGGGAGGATCAGATGAGCAGTTCTTC.